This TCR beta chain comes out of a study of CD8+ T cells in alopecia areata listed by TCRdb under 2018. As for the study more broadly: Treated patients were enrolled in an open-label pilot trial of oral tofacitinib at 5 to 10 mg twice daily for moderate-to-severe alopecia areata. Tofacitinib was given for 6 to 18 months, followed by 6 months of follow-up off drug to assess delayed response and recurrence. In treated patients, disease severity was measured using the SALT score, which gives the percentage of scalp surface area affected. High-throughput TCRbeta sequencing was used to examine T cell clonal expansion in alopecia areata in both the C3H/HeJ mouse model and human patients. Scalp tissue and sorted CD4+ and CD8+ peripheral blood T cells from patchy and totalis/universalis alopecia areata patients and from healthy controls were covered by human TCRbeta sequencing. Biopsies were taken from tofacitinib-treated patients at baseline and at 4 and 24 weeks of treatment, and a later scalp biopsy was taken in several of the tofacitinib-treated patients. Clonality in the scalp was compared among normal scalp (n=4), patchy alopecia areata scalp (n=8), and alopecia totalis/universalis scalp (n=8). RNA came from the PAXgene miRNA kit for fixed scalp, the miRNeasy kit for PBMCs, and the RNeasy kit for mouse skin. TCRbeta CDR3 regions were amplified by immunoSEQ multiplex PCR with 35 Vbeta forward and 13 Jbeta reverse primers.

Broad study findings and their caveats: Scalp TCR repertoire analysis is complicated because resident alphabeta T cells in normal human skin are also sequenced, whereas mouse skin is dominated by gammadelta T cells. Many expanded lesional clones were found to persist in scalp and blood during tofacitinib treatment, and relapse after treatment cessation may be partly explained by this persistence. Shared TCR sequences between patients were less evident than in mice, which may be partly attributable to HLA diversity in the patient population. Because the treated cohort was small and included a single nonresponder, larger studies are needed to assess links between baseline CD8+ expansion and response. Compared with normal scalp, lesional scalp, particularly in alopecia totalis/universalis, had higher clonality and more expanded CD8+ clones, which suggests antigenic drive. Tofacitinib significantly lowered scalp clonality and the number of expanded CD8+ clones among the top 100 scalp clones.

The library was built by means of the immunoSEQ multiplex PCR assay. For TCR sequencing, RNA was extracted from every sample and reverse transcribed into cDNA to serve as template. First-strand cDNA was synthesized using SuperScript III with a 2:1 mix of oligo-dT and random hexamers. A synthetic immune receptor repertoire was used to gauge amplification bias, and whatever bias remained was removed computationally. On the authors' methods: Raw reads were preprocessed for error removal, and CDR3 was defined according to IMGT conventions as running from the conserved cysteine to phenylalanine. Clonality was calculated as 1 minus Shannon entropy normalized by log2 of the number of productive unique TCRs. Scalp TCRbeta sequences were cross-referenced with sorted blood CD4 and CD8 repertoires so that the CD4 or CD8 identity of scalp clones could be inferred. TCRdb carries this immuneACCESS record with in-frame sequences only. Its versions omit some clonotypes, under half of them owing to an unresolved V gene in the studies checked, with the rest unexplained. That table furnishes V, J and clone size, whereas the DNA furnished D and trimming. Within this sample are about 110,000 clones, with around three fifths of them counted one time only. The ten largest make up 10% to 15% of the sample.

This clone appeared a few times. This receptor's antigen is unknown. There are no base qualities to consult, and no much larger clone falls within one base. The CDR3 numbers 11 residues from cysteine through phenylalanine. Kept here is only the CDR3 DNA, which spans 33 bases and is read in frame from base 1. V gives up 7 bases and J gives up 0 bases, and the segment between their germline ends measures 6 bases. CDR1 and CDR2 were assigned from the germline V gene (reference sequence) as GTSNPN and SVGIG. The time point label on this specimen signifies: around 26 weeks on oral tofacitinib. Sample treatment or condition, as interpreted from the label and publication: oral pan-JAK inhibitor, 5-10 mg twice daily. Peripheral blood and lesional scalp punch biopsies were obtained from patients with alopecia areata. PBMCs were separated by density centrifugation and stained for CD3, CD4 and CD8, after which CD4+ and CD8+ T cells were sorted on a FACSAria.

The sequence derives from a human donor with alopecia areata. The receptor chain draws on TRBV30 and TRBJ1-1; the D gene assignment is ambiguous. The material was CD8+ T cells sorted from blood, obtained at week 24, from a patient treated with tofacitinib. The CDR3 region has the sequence CAFRMNTEAFF. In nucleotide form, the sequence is TGTGCCTTCCGAATGAACACTGAAGCTTTCTTT.